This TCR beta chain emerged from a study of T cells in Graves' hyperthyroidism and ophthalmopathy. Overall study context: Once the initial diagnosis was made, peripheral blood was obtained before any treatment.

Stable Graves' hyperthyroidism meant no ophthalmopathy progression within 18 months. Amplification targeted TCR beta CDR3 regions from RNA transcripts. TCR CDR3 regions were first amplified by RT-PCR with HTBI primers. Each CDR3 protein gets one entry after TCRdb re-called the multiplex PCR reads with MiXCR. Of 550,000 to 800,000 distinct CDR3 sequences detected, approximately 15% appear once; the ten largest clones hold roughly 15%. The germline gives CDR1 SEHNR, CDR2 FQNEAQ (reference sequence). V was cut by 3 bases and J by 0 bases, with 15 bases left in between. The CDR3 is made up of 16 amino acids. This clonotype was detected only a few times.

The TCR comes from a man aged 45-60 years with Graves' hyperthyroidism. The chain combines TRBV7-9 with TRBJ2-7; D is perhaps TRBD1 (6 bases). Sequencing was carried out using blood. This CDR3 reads CASSFFTGRLSYEQYF. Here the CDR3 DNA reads TGTGCCAGCAGCTTTTTCACAGGGCGACTCTCCTACGAGCAGTACTTC.